This note documents a single T cell receptor (beta chain) sequence. Original processing notes: Amplification with reference gene primers provided the estimates of nucleated cell counts. Produced via immunoSEQ multiplex PCR; TCRdb's table is partial and in-frame only. That table supplies the V and J calls and clone size; D and trimming were determined from the DNA. The data show about 100,000 clones, more than 75% seen once. V was trimmed by 2 bases and J by 4 bases, leaving 11 bases between them. This CDR3 is built from 14 residues. The germline gives CDR1 LGHDT, CDR2 YNNKEL (reference sequence). The data were obtained in a study of blood T cell repertoires in COVID-19.

The source material was peripheral blood. The source is a man between 25 and 39 years old in a cohort sampled during active COVID-19. The chain uses TRBV3-1 (or the pseudogene TRBV3-2) and TRBJ1-1, with D possibly matching TRBD1 (6 bases). The CDR3: CASSQQQGVTEAFF. In DNA form, the CDR3 reads TGTGCCAGCAGCCAACAACAGGGAGTCACTGAAGCTTTCTTT.